The 5 T cell receptor beta chains presented below share a single source sample, sequenced in a study of blood T cell repertoires in COVID-19. Profiling relied on immunoSEQ multiplex PCR, and the TCRdb table lists in-frame clones only, not all of them. The sample has about 160,000 clones; about 88% are singletons. Sequencing input: peripheral blood. The source of these receptors is a woman of 80 years or more with acute or convalescent COVID-19.

V gene TRBV3-1 (or the pseudogene TRBV3-2) combines with J gene TRBJ2-5; possibly TRBD2 for D (6 bases). The germline CDR1 and CDR2 sequences are LGHDT and YNNKEL (reference sequence). CDR3 length: 14 residues. Trimming removed 4 bases from V and 3 bases from J, with 12 bases in between. The CDR3 region is CASSPPVAEETQYF. The CDR3 DNA follows: TGTGCCAGCAGCCCCCCCGTAGCGGAAGAGACCCAGTACTTC.

The CDR3 region has the DNA TGTGCCAGCAGTACAATAGCGGGAGTGTCTTACGAGCAGTACTTC. This translates into CASSTIAGVSYEQYF. The V and J genes are TRBV4-2 and TRBJ2-7, with TRBD2 identical over 9 bases. V lost 6 bases, J lost 4 bases, and 10 bases stayed unmatched. CDR3 length equals 15 residues. Germline V gene lookup returns CDR1 LGHNA and CDR2 YNFKEQ.

The chain recombines TRBV5-1 with TRBJ1-2; D possibly corresponds to TRBD1 (6 bases). This CDR3 has 14 amino acids. Germline V lookup: CDR1 SGHRS, CDR2 YFSETQ. V shed 3 bases and J shed 3 bases, with 12 bases lying between them. The CDR3 protein is CASSSDRRDYGYTF. The CDR3 DNA sequence: TGCGCCAGCAGCTCCGACAGGCGGGACTATGGCTACACCTTC.

CDR3 loop: CASNLRSSSYNEQFF. CDR3 in DNA: TGCGCCAGTAACCTCAGGTCGAGCTCCTACAATGAGCAGTTCTTC. This chain joins TRBV5-1 and TRBJ2-1; D is undetermined. Trimming removed 8 bases at V and 0 bases at J, with 15 bases between. Germline V gene data show CDR1 as SGHRS and CDR2 as YFSETQ. This CDR3 is built from 15 residues.

This rearrangement joins TRBV7-9 to TRBJ1-2, with 12 bases identical to TRBD1. The J segment lost 6 bases and the V segment lost 1 base, leaving 3 bases of the junction unmatched. The CDR3 runs 15 residues. The V gene's germline CDR1 is SEHNR and CDR2 FQNEAQ (reference sequence). CDR3 in amino acids: CASSLGRDRGHGYTF. In DNA form, the CDR3 reads TGTGCCAGCAGCTTAGGCCGGGACAGGGGGCATGGCTACACCTTC.